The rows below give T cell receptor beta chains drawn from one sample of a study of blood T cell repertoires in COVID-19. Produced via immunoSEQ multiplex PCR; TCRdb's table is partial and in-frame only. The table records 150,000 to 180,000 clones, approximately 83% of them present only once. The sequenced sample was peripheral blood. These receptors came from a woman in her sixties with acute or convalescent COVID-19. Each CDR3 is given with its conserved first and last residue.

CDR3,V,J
CASTGQGGTEAFF,TRBV19,TRBJ1-1
CASSLGGTGGNYGYTF,TRBV11-2,TRBJ1-2
CASGTSGTGGNQPQHF,TRBV27,TRBJ1-5
CASSDPGTPVYGYTF,TRBV25-1,TRBJ1-2
CASSLSGGAVETQYF,TRBV11-3,TRBJ2-5
CASTLPGTGSYNEQFF,TRBV2,TRBJ2-1
CASSLVGASGEKLFF,TRBV7-9,TRBJ1-4
CASSLVQAFYGYTF,TRBV5-6,TRBJ1-2
CASSLEPTGGSNTIYF,TRBV5-1,TRBJ1-3
CASTYLPGETQYF,TRBV5-1,TRBJ2-5
CASSLAAGEGYEQFF,TRBV28,TRBJ2-1
CASSNGLSVSGNTIYF,TRBV2,TRBJ1-3
CASSFTGTQWKQFF,TRBV5-6,TRBJ2-1
CASSSLKQGSSTEAFF,TRBV27,TRBJ1-1
CASSSAGTFQETQYF,TRBV5-1,TRBJ2-5
CASSLVSLGNTEAFF,TRBV7-9,TRBJ1-1
CASSYVGGRGTYGYTF,TRBV6-2/TRBV6-3,TRBJ1-2
CASSLDWGAGRGNTEAFF,TRBV5-8,TRBJ1-1
CASSRSGSGTDTQYF,TRBV3-1/TRBV3-2,TRBJ2-3
CASSPPTGVGTGELFF,TRBV5-1,TRBJ2-2
CASSRVFYNSPLHF,TRBV2,TRBJ1-6
CASSPHHEGVSYEQYF,TRBV28,TRBJ2-7
CASRETGLSQETQYF,TRBV5-1,TRBJ2-5
CAWSVGLAMNEQFF,TRBV30,TRBJ2-1
CAWSVPGWDYGYTF,TRBV30,TRBJ1-2
CASSPPGQGTEAFF,TRBV7-9,TRBJ1-1
CASSITRPGLAGGPSEQFF,TRBV28,TRBJ2-1
CASSATGGSARYRNTEAFF,TRBV9,TRBJ1-1
CASSLEQGVNEQYF,TRBV5-1,TRBJ2-7
CASSSGSANTGELFF,TRBV5-1,TRBJ2-2
CASSYSHGNSPLHF,TRBV6-6,TRBJ1-6
CASSDISGTGMNTEAFF,TRBV6-1,TRBJ1-1
CASRGHDNSPLHF,TRBV25-1,TRBJ1-6
CASSPPGTGGRNEQFF,TRBV18,TRBJ2-1
CASSTGEGGTEAFF,TRBV6-5,TRBJ1-1
CASSIPNRGLTKETQYF,TRBV19,TRBJ2-5
CSASRTSGYGNEQFF,TRBV20-1,TRBJ2-1
CASSPQGNTEAFF,TRBV7-3,TRBJ1-1
CAWGTLENQPQHF,TRBV30,TRBJ1-5
CASSKMGQGVSSNQPQHF,TRBV23-1,TRBJ1-5
CASSPLGLYSTDTQYF,TRBV9,TRBJ2-3
CASSQAQGNVYGYTF,TRBV4-2,TRBJ1-2
CASSPSGREKLFF,TRBV18,TRBJ1-4
CASSPLGTGDYGYTF,TRBV28,TRBJ1-2
CASSPGTGHQPQHF,TRBV5-1,TRBJ1-5
CASSRGGGRVNTEAFF,TRBV7-3,TRBJ1-1
CASSARQGNTEAFF,TRBV7-9,TRBJ1-1
CASSLTDYGYTF,TRBV12-3/TRBV12-4,TRBJ1-2
CASSASRGRNYGYTF,TRBV18,TRBJ1-2